This T cell receptor (beta chain) originates from a study of T cell repertoires in cytomegalovirus infection (dated by TCRdb to the late 2010s). About the full investigation: Alongside well-studied HLA-B-restricted epitopes, the peptide stimulations were aimed at recently identified HLA-C-restricted CMV epitopes, whose presentation resists viral immunomodulation. Donor HLA type was relevant to the analysis, as public TCR beta signatures indicated carriage of CMV infection together with the matching HLA type. General findings and caveats noted by the study authors: The ex vivo response was dominated by HLA-C-restricted CMV-specific TCR beta clonotypes, which also provided the single most frequent clonotype in two of eight donors. In both this cohort and an independent cohort of over 350 donors, the cumulative frequency of public TCR beta family members distinguished carriers of CMV infection plus the relevant HLA type.

These reads were obtained on an Illumina HiSeq 1500. The public reads were quality trimmed at Q25 with fastp and then assembled into clones with MiXCR by TCRdb, keeping productive beta chains. Duplicate CDR3 protein sequences are folded into a single record with the most common DNA and genes. Across this sample there are fewer than 350,000 distinct CDR3 sequences, with about 27% seen only once. 20% of the sample is held by the ten biggest clonotypes. This clonotype was counted once. The antigen it recognizes is unknown. No much larger clone is present one base from it, and per-base qualities are unavailable. One read yields weak evidence. In the paper's terms, the treatment or condition label means: in vitro stimulation with specific CMV peptide epitopes to enrich CMV-specific T cells. V is reduced by 10 bases and J by 0 bases, leaving a spacing of 12 bases between them. The CDR3 starts with the cysteine, ends with the phenylalanine, and has 14 residues. CDR3 DNA only is kept here, 42 bases in frame from base 1. Taken from the germline V gene, the CDR1 and CDR2 loops are MRHNA and SNTAGT.

The TCR was taken from a human donor in good health (CMV status not recorded). Some clones in this sample may be carry-over from other donors' samples. The V and J segments used are TRBV6-4 and TRBJ2-2, with the D segment possibly TRBD1 or TRBD2, each aligning over 5 bases. The sample was cultured PBMCs, taken from culture after CMV antigen stimulation. The sequence in DNA is TGTGCCACCTCGAGGGACGCGAACACCGGGGAGCTGTTTTTT. Its protein reads: CATSRDANTGELFF.